This T cell receptor (beta chain) was retrieved from a study of cytomegalovirus exposure and HLA in healthy donors. General study results and limits: In vitro confirmation showed three CMV-associated chains to be CMV antigen specific. A classifier reportedly called cytomegalovirus status with high sensitivity and specificity.

CDR3 length: 15 residues. V gave up 4 bases and J gave up 2 bases; unmatched junction bases: 4. Germline V gene lookup returns CDR1 SGHDT and CDR2 YYEEEE. With respect to this clone: Its antigen is undetermined.

The PCR had 60 Vbeta and 13 Jbeta primers. TCRdb's copy holds only in-frame clones and misses some; the assay was immunoSEQ multiplex PCR. Here the sample spans 170,000 or so clones, over 75% being singletons. The chain couples TRBV5-6 to TRBJ2-7; TRBD1 aligns across 12 bases. Sequencing was carried out using PBMCs. The clonotype was recovered from a woman between 50 and 59 years old in good health and CMV-seronegative. Here the CDR3 DNA reads TGTGCCAGCAGCCGGGGACAGGGGGCTACCTACGAGCAGTACTTC. This codes for CASSRGQGATYEQYF.